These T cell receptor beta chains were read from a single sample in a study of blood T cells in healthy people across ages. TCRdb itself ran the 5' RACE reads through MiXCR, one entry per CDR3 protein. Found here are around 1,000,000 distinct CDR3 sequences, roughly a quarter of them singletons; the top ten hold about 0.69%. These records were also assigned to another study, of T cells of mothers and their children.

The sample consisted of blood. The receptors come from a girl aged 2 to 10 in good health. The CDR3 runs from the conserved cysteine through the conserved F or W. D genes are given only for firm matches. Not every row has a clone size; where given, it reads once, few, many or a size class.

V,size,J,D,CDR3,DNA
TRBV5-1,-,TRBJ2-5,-,CASSSPQQAGKETQYF,TGCGCCAGCAGCTCCCCGCAACAGGCGGGAAAAGAGACCCAGTACTTC
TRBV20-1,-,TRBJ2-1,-,CSASRRAPGNEQFF,TGCAGTGCGTCGAGGCGGGCACCGGGGAATGAGCAGTTCTTC
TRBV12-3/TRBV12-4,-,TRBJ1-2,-,CAIYNYGYTF,TGTGCCATTTACAATTATGGCTACACCTTC
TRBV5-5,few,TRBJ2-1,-,CASSFGGFNEQFF,TGTGCCAGCAGCTTTGGGGGCTTCAATGAGCAGTTCTTC
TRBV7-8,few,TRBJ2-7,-,CASSSNPGDYEQYF,TGTGCCAGCAGCTCTAATCCAGGGGACTACGAGCAGTACTTC
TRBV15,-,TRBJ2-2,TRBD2,CATSRGTSGGNTGELFF,TGTGCCACCAGCAGAGGAACTAGCGGGGGGAACACCGGGGAGCTGTTTTTT
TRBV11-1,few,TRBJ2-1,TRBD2,CASSKRRAPRASGRNEQFF,TGTGCCAGCAGCAAACGAAGGGCCCCGAGGGCTAGCGGGAGAAATGAGCAGTTCTTC
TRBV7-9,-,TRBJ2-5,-,CASRLEAETQYF,TGTGCCAGCCGACTCGAAGCGGAGACCCAGTACTTC
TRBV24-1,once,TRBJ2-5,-,CATSVRGQETQYF,TGTGCCACCAGTGTAAGGGGCCAAGAGACCCAGTACTTC
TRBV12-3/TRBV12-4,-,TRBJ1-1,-,CASSLNEGWTEAFF,TGTGCCAGCAGTTTAAACGAGGGGTGGACTGAAGCTTTCTTT
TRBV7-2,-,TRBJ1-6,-,CASSPGSPGSPLHF,TGTGCCAGCAGCCCGGGCAGCCCGGGTTCACCCCTCCACTTT
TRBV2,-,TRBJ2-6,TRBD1,CASTQGTGANVLTF,TGTGCCAGCACACAGGGGACAGGGGCCAACGTCCTGACTTTC
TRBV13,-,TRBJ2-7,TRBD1,CASSTVGTGGSHEQYF,TGTGCCAGCAGCACCGTGGGGACAGGGGGCTCCCACGAGCAGTACTTC
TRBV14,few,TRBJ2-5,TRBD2,CASSWGLAGETQYF,TGTGCCAGCAGCTGGGGACTAGCGGGAGAGACCCAGTACTTC
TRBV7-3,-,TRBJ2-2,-,CASSLSWPGELFF,TGTGCCAGCAGCTTAAGTTGGCCCGGGGAGCTGTTTTTT
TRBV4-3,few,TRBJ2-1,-,CASSQDEPPVYNEQFF,TGCGCCAGCAGCCAAGATGAACCCCCGGTGTACAATGAGCAGTTCTTC
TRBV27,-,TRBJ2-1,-,CASSLTSVYNEQFF,TGTGCCAGCAGTTTAACGAGCGTTTACAATGAGCAGTTCTTC
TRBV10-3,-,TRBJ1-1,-,CAISPLDGEAFF,TGTGCCATCAGCCCCCTGGACGGTGAAGCTTTCTTT
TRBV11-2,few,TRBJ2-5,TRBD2,CASSSGWGGRETQYF,TGTGCCAGCAGCAGTGGTTGGGGGGGTCGAGAGACCCAGTACTTC
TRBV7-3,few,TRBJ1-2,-,CASSLGPFYVF,TGTGCCAGCAGCTTAGGTCCGTTTTATGTCTTC
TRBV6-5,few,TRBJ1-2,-,CASSYTGNDGYTF,TGTGCCAGCAGTTACACAGGGAACGATGGCTACACCTTC
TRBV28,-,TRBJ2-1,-,CASSLPGPRSNEQFF,TGTGCCAGCAGTTTACCGGGACCCCGGAGCAATGAGCAGTTCTTC